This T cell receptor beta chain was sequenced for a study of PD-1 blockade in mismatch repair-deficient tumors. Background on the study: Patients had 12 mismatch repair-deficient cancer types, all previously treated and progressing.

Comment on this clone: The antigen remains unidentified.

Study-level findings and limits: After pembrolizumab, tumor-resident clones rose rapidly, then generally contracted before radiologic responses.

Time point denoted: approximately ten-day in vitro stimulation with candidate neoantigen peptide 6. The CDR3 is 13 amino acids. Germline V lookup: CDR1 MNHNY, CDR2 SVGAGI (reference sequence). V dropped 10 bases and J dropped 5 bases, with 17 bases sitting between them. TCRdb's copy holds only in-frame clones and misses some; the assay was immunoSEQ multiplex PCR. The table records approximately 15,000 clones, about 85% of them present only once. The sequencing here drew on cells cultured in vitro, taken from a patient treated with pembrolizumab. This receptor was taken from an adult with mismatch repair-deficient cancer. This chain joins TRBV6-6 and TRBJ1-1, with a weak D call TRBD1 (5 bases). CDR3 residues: CANTRGGRTEAFF. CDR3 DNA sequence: TGTGCCAATACAAGGGGAGGTAGGACTGAAGCTTTCTTT.